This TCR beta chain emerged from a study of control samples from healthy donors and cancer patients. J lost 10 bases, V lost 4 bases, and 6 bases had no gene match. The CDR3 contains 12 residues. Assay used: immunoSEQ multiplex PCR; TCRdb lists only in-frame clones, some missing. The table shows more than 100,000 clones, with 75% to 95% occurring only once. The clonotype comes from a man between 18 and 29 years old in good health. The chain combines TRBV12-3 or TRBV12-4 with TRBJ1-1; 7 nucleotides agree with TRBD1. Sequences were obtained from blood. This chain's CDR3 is CASSSTQGVAFF. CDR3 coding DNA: TGTGCCAGCAGTTCCACGCAGGGGGTAGCTTTCTTT.